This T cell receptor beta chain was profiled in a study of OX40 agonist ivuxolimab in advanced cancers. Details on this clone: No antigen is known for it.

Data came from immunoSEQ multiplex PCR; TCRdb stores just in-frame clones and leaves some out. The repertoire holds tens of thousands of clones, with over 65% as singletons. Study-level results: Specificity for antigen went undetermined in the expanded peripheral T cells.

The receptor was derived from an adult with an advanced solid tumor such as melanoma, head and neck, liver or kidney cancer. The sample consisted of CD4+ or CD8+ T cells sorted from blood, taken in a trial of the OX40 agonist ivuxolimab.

DNA of the CDR3: TGTGCCAGCACCCAAGCGGGTCTCTTCACAGATACGCAGTATTTT. Encoded protein: CASTQAGLFTDTQYF. The J gene is TRBJ2-3, the V gene TRBV6-5; D may be TRBD2 (6 bases). The CDR3 runs to 15 residues. V was trimmed by 7 bases and J by 2 bases, leaving 16 bases between them. The germline V gene has CDR1 MNHEY and CDR2 SVGAGI.